The clone carrying this TCR beta chain is a singleton in its sample. The antigen is not known. Unmatched junction bases numbered 16, after V lost 5 bases and J lost 4 bases. Per the germline V gene, CDR1 is MNHEY and CDR2 is SVGEGT. The CDR3 runs to 17 residues. This entry is derived from a study of T cell responses to AZD1222 COVID-19 vaccine. Study results and caveats: Distributed over spike, vaccine-associated CD4 TCRs predominated at 160-218 and 743-854.

Generated by immunoSEQ multiplex PCR, the TCRdb table keeps only in-frame clones and is missing some. The table has more than 80,000 clones, roughly 91% seen once. The sample here was peripheral blood, taken on day 0 of AZD1222 vaccination. The genes are TRBV6-2 or TRBV6-3 and TRBJ1-2; 7 bases line up with TRBD1. This TCR derives from an adult in good health. CDR3 DNA: TGTGCCAGCAGTCGGACAGGTTCAGTTATAGTTGGCTATGGCTACACCTTC. Its protein product is CASSRTGSVIVGYGYTF.